This T cell receptor (beta chain) came from a study of regulatory and conventional T cells in RAG deficiency. Whole-study results and caveats: Control T-cell subsets had markedly higher Shannon entropy and lower Simpson indices than RAG-deficient patients.

As regards this clone: The target antigen is unknown.

V was cut by 4 bases and J by 2 bases, with 19 bases left in between. Germline V lookup: CDR1 MDHEN, CDR2 SYDVKM. The CDR3 is 17 amino acids. The repertoire was sequenced with immunoSEQ multiplex PCR; TCRdb's copy has only in-frame clones and lacks some. The sample includes under 35,000 clones, about 76% of them seen just once. Blood CD4+ CD25-low CD127-high conventional T cells supplied the genomic DNA template. In addition, the sample was reused for a study of regulatory T cells. That study reports: The primer mix had 52 TRBV and 13 TRBJ primers.

The chain uses TRBV28 and TRBJ2-3; maybe TRBD1 (6 bases). The sequenced material came from CD4+ effector T cells sorted from blood. The sequence came from a human donor in good health. This chain's CDR3 is CASSSHGTPEPTDTQYF. CDR3 nucleotides: TGTGCCAGCAGTTCGCACGGGACACCAGAACCCACAGATACGCAGTATTTT.